Given below is one T cell receptor (beta chain) in context. The antigen is unknown. CDR3 length: 15 amino acids. Germline V lookup: CDR1 DFQATT, CDR2 SNEGSKA (reference sequence). Deletions cut 0 bases from V and 4 bases from J, with 15 bases between. 5'RACE, which relied on constant-segment primers, yielded TCR alpha and TCR beta cDNA libraries carrying sample barcodes and UMIs. TCRdb re-analysed the 5' RACE reads in MiXCR, keeping a single row per CDR3 protein. The sample includes about 600,000 distinct CDR3 sequences, about a fifth of them seen just once. This record comes from a study of T-cell memory formation after mild COVID-19. Background on the study: TCR clusters were mostly donor specific.

Study-wide results and caveats: That cross-reactive memory joined was suggested by some responding clones appearing in pre-infection memory. Clones that contracted from day 15 to 85 were balanced CD4/CD8, while later expanders leaned CD4+.

The clonotype comes from an adult woman who had mild COVID-19 (a few samples of this study predate the infection). Cell type and time point are not known. Sequencing was performed on PBMCs or a T cell subset sorted from them (not recorded which). The chain recombines TRBV20-1 with TRBJ1-2; the D gene is possibly TRBD1 (6 bases). The CDR3 nucleotides read TGCAGTGCTAGAGATGGGGGACATCGTAGCTATGGCTACACCTTC. As protein: CSARDGGHRSYGYTF.